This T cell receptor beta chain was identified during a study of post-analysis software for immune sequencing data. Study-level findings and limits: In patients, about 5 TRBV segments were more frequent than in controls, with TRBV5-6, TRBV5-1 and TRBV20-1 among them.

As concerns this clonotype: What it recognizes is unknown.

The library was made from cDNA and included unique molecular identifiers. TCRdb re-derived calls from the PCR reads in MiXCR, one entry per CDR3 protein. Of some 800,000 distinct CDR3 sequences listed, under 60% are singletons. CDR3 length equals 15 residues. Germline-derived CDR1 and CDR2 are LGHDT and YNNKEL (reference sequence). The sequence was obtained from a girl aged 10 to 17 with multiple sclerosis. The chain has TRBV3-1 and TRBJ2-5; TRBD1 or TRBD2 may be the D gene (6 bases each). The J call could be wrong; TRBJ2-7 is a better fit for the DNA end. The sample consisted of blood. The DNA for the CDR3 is TGTGCCAGCAGCCAAGTCTCGGGGGCAGGGACCGAGCAGTACTTC. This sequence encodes CASSQVSGAGTEQYF.